These T cell receptor beta chains were read from a single sample in a study of CD8 T cells in Susac syndrome. From the immunoSEQ multiplex PCR reads, TCRdb called clonotypes with MiXCR, one entry per CDR3 protein. The table records some 150,000 distinct CDR3 sequences, approximately 94% of them present only once. Sequencing was carried out using CD4+ T cells from PBMCs. Receptor source: a human donor in good health. The CDR3 runs from the conserved cysteine through the conserved F or W. Each record gives: clone size, J gene, D gene, V gene, CDR3 protein, CDR3 DNA. A D gene is named only where the DNA matches it firmly. Part of the rows lack a size; the others show once, few, many or a class for expanded clones.

NA	TRBJ1-2	NA	TRBV10-3	CAITEGPGYGYTF	TGTGCCATCACCGAAGGGCCAGGCTATGGCTACACCTTC
NA	TRBJ1-2	NA	TRBV12-3/TRBV12-4	CASRSMNYGYTF	TGTGCCAGCAGAAGTATGAACTATGGCTACACCTTC
NA	TRBJ1-5	NA	TRBV2	CASRVTGNQPQHF	TGTGCCAGCAGGGTGACAGGCAATCAGCCCCAGCATTTT
NA	TRBJ1-2	NA	TRBV19	CASTRAGGYTF	TGTGCCAGTACCAGGGCTGGCGGCTACACCTTC
NA	TRBJ2-4	NA	TRBV27	CASSRVRGQNIQYF	TGTGCCAGCAGTCGGGTTAGGGGTCAAAACATTCAGTACTTC
NA	TRBJ2-7	NA	TRBV5-4	CASSTMSSRQYF	TGTGCCAGCAGCACCATGTCGAGCCGGCAGTACTTC
NA	TRBJ2-3	TRBD2	TRBV19	CASSSILAGGPFETDTQYF	TGTGCCAGTAGTTCTATACTAGCGGGAGGGCCGTTTGAAACAGATACGCAGTATTTT
NA	TRBJ1-2	TRBD1	TRBV29-1	CSVGQGAGYTF	TGCAGCGTTGGACAGGGGGCGGGCTACACCTTC
NA	TRBJ1-1	NA	TRBV29-1	CSVKEAGTEAFF	TGCAGCGTCAAGGAGGCCGGCACTGAAGCTTTCTTT
NA	TRBJ2-7	TRBD2	TRBV20-1	CSGSGGGYEQYF	TGCAGTGGTAGCGGGGGAGGCTACGAGCAGTACTTC
once	TRBJ2-5	NA	TRBV6-5	CASSYSWRETQYF	TGTGCCAGCAGTTACTCATGGCGCGAGACCCAGTACTTC
NA	TRBJ1-1	NA	TRBV20-1	CSARDLAGATEAFF	TGCAGTGCTAGAGATCTCGCAGGGGCCACTGAAGCTTTCTTT
NA	TRBJ1-1	NA	TRBV29-1	CSVGRRGSYTEAFF	TGCAGCGTTGGCCGGCGGGGGTCGTACACTGAAGCTTTCTTT
NA	TRBJ2-6	NA	TRBV20-1	CSALRAGANVLTF	TGCAGTGCACTCAGGGCCGGGGCCAACGTCCTGACTTTC
NA	TRBJ2-3	NA	TRBV5-1	CASSLALGMSTDTQYF	TGCGCCAGCAGCTTGGCCTTGGGGATGAGCACAGATACGCAGTATTTT
NA	TRBJ2-7	TRBD2	TRBV6-2/TRBV6-3	CASRMSGSYEQYF	TGTGCCAGTAGAATGAGCGGGAGTTACGAGCAGTACTTC
few	TRBJ2-7	NA	TRBV29-1	CSVESRGFPYEQYF	TGCAGCGTTGAAAGTCGGGGGTTTCCGTACGAGCAGTACTTC
NA	TRBJ2-5	NA	TRBV30	CAWTSKETQYF	TGTGCCTGGACGAGTAAAGAGACCCAGTACTTC
NA	TRBJ2-1	NA	TRBV5-1	CASSLRGRGTYEQFF	TGCGCCAGCAGCTTAAGGGGGAGGGGAACCTATGAGCAGTTCTTC
NA	TRBJ1-4	TRBD1	TRBV11-2	CASSLSQGAEEKLFF	TGTGCCAGCAGCCTATCACAGGGGGCTGAGGAAAAACTGTTTTTT
NA	TRBJ1-2	TRBD1	TRBV29-1	CSVGSRGHGYTF	TGCAGCGTTGGAAGCAGGGGGCATGGCTACACCTTC
NA	TRBJ2-1	NA	TRBV7-9	CASSPVSEEQFF	TGTGCCAGCAGCCCCGTATCCGAGGAGCAGTTCTTC
NA	TRBJ2-1	TRBD2	TRBV30	CAWRETSLLYNEQFF	TGTGCCTGGAGAGAGACTAGCCTCTTGTACAATGAGCAGTTCTTC
NA	TRBJ1-3	TRBD1	TRBV30	CAWSRDRGQRNTIYF	TGTGCCTGGAGTCGGGACAGGGGGCAAAGAAACACCATATATTTT
NA	TRBJ2-5	NA	TRBV25-1	CASSRQGMAQETQYF	TGTGCCAGCAGTAGGCAGGGGATGGCCCAAGAGACCCAGTACTTC
NA	TRBJ2-7	NA	TRBV20-1	CSANGQTRYEQYF	TGCAGTGCTAACGGACAGACCCGCTACGAGCAGTACTTC
NA	TRBJ1-5	NA	TRBV12-3/TRBV12-4	CASSPPLGTNQPQHF	TGTGCCAGCAGTCCCCCGTTGGGGACCAATCAGCCCCAGCATTTT
NA	TRBJ2-7	NA	TRBV11-2	CASSLVSTYGYEQYF	TGTGCCAGCAGCTTAGTTTCCACATATGGCTACGAGCAGTACTTC
NA	TRBJ2-7	NA	TRBV2	CASSGWDGYEQYF	TGTGCCAGCAGTGGTTGGGATGGTTACGAGCAGTACTTC
NA	TRBJ2-7	NA	TRBV5-1	CASSSALRPRSYEQYF	TGCGCCAGCAGCTCAGCTTTGCGTCCCCGATCCTACGAGCAGTACTTC